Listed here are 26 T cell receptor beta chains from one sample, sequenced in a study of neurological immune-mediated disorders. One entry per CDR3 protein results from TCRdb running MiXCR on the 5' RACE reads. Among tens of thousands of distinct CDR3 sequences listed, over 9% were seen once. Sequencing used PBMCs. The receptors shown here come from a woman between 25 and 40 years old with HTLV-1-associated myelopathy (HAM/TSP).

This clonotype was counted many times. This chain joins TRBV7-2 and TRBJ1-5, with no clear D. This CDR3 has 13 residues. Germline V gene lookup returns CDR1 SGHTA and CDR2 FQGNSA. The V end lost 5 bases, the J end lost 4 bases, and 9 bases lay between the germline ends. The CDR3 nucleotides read TGTGCCAGCAGCCTAACCAGAAATCAGCCCCAGCATTTT. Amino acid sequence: CASSLTRNQPQHF.

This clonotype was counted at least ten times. The CDR3 DNA reads as TGTGCCAGCAGTGTAGCGGGGTTCTACGAGCAGTACTTC. Translating it yields CASSVAGFYEQYF. The gene calls are TRBV6-1 and TRBJ2-7; 8 nucleotides line up with TRBD2. Germline V lookup: CDR1 MNHNS, CDR2 SASEGT. V lost 4 bases and J lost 3; bases outside the gene matches: 2. This CDR3 spans 13 amino acids.

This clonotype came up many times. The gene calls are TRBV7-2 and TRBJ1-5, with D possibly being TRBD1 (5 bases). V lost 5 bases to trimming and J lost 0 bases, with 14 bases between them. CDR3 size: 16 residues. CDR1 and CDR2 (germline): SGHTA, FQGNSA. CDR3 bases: TGTGCCAGCAGCCCTGGGACTGATTATAGCAATCAGCCCCAGCATTTT. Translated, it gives CASSPGTDYSNQPQHF.

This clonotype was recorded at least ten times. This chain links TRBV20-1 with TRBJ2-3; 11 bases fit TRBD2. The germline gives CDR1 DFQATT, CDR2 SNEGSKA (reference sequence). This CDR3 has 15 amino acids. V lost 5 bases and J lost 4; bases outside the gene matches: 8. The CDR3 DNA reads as TGCAGTGCTTTTCCTCCGGGACTAGCGGCAGATACGCAGTATTTT. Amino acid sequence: CSAFPPGLAADTQYF.

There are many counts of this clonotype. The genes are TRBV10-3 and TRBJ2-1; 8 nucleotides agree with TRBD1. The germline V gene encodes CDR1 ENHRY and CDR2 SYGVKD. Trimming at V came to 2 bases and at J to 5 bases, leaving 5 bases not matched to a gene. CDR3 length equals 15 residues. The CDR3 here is CAISEGTGSNNEQFF. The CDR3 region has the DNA TGTGCCATCAGTGAGGGGACAGGCTCAAACAATGAGCAGTTCTTC.

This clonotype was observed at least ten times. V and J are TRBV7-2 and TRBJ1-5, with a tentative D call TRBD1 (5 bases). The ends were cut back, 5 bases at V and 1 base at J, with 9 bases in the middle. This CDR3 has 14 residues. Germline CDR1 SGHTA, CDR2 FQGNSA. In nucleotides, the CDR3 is TGTGCCAGCAGCCCGGGACCGAGCAATCAGCCCCAGCATTTT. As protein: CASSPGPSNQPQHF.

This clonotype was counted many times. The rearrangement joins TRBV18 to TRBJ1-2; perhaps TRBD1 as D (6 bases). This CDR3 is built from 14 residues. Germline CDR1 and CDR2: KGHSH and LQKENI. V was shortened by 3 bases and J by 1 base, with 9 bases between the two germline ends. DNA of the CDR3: TGTGCCAGCTCACCCGGCAGGGGTAACTATGGCTACACCTTC. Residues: CASSPGRGNYGYTF.

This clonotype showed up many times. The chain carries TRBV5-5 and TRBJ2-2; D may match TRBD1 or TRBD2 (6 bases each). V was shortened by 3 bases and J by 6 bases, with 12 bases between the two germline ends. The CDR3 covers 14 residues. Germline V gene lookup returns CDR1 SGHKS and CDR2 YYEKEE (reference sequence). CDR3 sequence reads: CASSWGASAGELFF. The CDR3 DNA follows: TGTGCCAGCAGCTGGGGGGCGTCGGCCGGGGAGCTGTTTTTT. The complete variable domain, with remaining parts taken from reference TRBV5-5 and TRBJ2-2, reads DAGVTQSPTHLIKTRGQQVTLRCSPISGHKSVSWYQQVLGQGPQFIFQYYEKEERGRGNFPDRFSARQFPNYSSELNVNALLLGDSALYLCASSWGASAGELFFGEGSRLTVL.

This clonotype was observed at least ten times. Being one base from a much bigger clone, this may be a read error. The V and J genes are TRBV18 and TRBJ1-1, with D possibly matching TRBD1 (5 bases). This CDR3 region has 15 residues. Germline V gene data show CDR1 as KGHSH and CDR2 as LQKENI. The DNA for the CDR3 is TGTGTCAGCTCACCGTTGACAGTTCTTGCCACTGAAGCTTTCTTT. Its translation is CVSSPLTVLATEAFF.

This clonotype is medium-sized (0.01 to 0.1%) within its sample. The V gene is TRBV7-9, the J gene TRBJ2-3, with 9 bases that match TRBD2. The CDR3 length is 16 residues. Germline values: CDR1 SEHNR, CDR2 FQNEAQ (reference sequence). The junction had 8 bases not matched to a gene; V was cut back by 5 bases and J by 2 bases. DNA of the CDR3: TGTGCCAGCAGCCGATCGACTAGCGGATACACAGATACGCAGTATTTT. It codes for CASSRSTSGYTDTQYF.

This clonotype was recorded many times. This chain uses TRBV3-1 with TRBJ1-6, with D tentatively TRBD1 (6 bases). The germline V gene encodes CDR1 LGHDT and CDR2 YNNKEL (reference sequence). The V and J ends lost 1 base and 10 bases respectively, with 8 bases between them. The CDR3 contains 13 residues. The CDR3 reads CASSQGDNSPLHF. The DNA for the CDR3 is TGTGCCAGCAGCCAAGGGGACAACTCACCCCTCCACTTT.

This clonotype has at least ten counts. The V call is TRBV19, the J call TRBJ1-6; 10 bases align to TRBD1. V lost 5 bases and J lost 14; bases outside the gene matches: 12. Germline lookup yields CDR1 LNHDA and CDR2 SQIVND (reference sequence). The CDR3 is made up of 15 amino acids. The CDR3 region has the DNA TGTGCCAGTAGTCAGGGACAGGGGTCATTCCGGGCCCTCCACTTT. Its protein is CASSQGQGSFRALHF.

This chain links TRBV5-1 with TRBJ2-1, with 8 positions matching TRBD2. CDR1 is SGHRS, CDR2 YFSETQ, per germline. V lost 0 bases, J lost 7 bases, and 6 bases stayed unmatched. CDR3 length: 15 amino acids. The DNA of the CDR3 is TGCGCCAGCAGCTTGGCTCGGGGGGGGCCAAATGAGCAGTTCTTC. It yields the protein CASSLARGGPNEQFF.

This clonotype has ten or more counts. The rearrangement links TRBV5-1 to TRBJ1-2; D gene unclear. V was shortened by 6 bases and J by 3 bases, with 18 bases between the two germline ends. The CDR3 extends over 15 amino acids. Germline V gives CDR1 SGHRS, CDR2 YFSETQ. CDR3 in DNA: TGCGCCAGCACCAAGAGCTTGGGCACAGACTATGGCTACACCTTC. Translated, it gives CASTKSLGTDYGYTF.

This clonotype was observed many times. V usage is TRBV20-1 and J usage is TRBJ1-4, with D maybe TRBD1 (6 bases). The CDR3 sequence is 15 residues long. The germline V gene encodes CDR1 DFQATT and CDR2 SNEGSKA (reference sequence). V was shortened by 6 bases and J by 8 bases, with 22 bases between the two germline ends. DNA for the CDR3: TGCAGTGCCAGCCCATGGGTCAGGGGAGGCGAAAAACTGTTTTTT. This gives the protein CSASPWVRGGEKLFF.

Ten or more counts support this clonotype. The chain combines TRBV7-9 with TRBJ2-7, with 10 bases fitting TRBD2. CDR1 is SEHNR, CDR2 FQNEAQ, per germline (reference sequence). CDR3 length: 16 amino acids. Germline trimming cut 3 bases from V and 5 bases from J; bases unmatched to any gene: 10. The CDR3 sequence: CASSFLSGGAFDEQYF. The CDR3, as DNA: TGTGCCAGCAGCTTTCTCAGCGGGGGGGCCTTTGACGAGCAGTACTTC.

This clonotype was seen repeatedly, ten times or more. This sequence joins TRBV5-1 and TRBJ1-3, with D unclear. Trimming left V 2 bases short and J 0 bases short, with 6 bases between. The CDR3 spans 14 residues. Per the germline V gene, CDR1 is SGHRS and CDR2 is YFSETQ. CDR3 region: CASSFGDSGNTIYF. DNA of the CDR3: TGCGCCAGCAGCTTTGGGGACTCTGGAAACACCATATATTTT.

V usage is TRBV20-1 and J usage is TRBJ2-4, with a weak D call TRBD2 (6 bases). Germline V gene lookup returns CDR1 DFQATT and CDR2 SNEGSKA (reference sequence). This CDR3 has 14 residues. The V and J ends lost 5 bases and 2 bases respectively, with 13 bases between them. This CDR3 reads CSALLRGSKNIQYF. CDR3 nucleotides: TGCAGTGCTCTTTTACGGGGGTCCAAAAACATTCAGTACTTC.

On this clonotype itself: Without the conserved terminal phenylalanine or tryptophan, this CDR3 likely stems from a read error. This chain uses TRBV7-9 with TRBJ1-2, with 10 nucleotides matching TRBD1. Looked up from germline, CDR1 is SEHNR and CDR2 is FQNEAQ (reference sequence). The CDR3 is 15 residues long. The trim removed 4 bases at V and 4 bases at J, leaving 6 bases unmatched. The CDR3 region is CASSSGTGVVYGYTC. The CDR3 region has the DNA TGTGCCAGCAGCTCGGGGACAGGGGTGGTCTATGGCTACACCTGT.

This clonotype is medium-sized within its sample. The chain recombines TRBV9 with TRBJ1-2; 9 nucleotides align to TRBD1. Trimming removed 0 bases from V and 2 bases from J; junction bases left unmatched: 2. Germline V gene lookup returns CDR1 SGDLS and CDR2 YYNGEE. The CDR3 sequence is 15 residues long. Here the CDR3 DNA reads TGTGCCAGCAGCGTAGGGACAGGGGTAAACTATGGCTACACCTTC. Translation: CASSVGTGVNYGYTF.

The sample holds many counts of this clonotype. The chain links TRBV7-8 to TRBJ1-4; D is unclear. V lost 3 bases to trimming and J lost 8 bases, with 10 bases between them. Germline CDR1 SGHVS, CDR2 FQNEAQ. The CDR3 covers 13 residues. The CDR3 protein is CASSLFPGEKLFF. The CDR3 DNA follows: TGTGCCAGCAGCTTGTTTCCGGGGGAAAAACTGTTTTTT.

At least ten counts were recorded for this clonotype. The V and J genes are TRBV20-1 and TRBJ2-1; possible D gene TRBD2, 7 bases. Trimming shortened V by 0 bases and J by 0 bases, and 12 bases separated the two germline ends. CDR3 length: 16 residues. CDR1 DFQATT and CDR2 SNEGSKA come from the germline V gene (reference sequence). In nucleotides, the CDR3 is TGCAGTGCTAGAGATTCCGGGGGGCTCTCCTACAATGAGCAGTTCTTC. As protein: CSARDSGGLSYNEQFF.

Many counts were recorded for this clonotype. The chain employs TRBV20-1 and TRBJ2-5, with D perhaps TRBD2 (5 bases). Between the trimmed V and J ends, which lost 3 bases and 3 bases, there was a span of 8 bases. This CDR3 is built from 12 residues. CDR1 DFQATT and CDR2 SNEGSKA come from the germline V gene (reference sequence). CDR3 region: CSASRREETQYF. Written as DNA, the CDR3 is TGCAGTGCTAGCCGGCGGGAAGAGACCCAGTACTTC.

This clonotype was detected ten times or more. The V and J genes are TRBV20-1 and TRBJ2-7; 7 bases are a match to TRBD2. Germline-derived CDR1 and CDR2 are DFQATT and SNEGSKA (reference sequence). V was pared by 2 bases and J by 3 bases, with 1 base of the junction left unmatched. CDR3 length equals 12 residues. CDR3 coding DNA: TGCAGTGCTAGACCGGGGGGCTACGAGCAGTACTTC. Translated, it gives CSARPGGYEQYF.

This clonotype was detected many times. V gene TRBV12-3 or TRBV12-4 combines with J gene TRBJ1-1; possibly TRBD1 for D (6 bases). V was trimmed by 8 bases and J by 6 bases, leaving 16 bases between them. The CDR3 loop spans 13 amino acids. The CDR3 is CASRRGGPAEAFF. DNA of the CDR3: TGTGCCAGCCGAAGGGGGGGGCCAGCTGAAGCTTTCTTT.

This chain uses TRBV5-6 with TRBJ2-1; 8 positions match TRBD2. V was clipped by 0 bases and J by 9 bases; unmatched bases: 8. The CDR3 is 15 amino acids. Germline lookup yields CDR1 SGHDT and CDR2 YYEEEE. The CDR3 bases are TGTGCCAGCAGCTTGGCGTGTTGCCTAGCGGGTGAGCAGTTCTTC. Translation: CASSLACCLAGEQFF.